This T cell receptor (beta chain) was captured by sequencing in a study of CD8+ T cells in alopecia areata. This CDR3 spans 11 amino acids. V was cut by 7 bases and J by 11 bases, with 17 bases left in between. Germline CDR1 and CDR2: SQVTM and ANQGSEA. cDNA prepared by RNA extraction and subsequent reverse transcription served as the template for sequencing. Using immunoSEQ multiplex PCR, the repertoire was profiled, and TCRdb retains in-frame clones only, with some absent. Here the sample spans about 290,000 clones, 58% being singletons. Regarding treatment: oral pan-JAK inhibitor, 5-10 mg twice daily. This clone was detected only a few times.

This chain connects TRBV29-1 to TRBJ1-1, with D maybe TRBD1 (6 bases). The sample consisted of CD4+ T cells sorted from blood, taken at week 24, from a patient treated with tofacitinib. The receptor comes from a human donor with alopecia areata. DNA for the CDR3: TGCAGCGCCGAGGAAGGGGGGAAGGCTTTCTTT. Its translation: CSAEEGGKAFF.